The next 18 T cell receptor beta chains were all read from a single sample in a study of shared clonotypes between healthy human individuals. Assay: immunoSEQ multiplex PCR; the TCRdb copy retains only in-frame clones and omits some. Of fewer than 1.6 million clones in the sample, approximately 98.5% are singletons; the top ten hold roughly 0.35%. Sequencing input: naive CD4+ T cells sorted from blood. Subset given: CD45RA+ positively selected. The receptors were sampled from a man aged 25-45 years in good health.

The chain employs TRBV7-6 and TRBJ2-7; TRBD2 matches at 8 bases. V shed 3 bases and J 2 bases; nucleotides not matched to a gene: 3. Germline values: CDR1 SGHVS, CDR2 FNYEAQ. The CDR3 loop spans 14 amino acids. The CDR3 sequence is CASSFRAGAYEQYF. The CDR3 nucleotides are TGTGCCAGCAGCTTCCGAGCGGGAGCCTACGAGCAGTACTTC.

In regard to this clone: Other DNA sequences in the sample encode the same CDR3. This chain uses TRBV28 with TRBJ1-2; no definite D call. From germline, CDR1 is MDHEN and CDR2 SYDVKM. This CDR3 region has 12 residues. V was clipped by 3 bases and J by 4 bases, with 6 bases between them. For the CDR3, the DNA is TGTGCCAGCAGTTTCCGGGGCTATGGCTACACCTTC. Translated, it gives CASSFRGYGYTF.

This chain uses TRBV7-2 with TRBJ2-5; unclear D gene. There are 16 residues in the CDR3. The germline V gene encodes CDR1 SGHTA and CDR2 FQGNSA. Trimming left V 2 bases short and J 7 bases short, with 20 bases between. The CDR3 DNA is TGTGCCAGCAGCTTACTCCACGGGCGTCTCCCAGGGACCCAGTACTTC. Its translation: CASSLLHGRLPGTQYF.

V is TRBV29-1 and J is TRBJ2-7; 7 nucleotides match TRBD2. V dropped 0 bases and J dropped 4; count of bases not matched to a gene: 9. The germline V gene encodes CDR1 SQVTM and CDR2 ANQGSEA. The CDR3 has 15 amino acids. For the CDR3, the DNA is TGCAGCGTTGAAGAGATCGGGGACGGGGGGTACGAGCAGTACTTC. Amino acid sequence: CSVEEIGDGGYEQYF.

The gene calls are TRBV5-1 and TRBJ1-1; 8 bases fit TRBD1. This CDR3 region has 15 residues. CDR1 is SGHRS and CDR2 is YFSETQ in the germline V gene. V lost 0 bases, J lost 4 bases, and 5 bases stayed unmatched. CDR3 in amino acids: CASSLAGGSGTEAFF. As DNA, the CDR3 is TGCGCCAGCAGCTTGGCAGGGGGCTCGGGCACTGAAGCTTTCTTT.

The rearrangement uses TRBV9 and TRBJ2-7, with 8 bases fitting TRBD2. Germline CDR1 SGDLS, CDR2 YYNGEE. The CDR3 is 15 residues long. The ends lost 0 bases at V and 3 bases at J; junction bases unmatched: 5. CDR3 DNA: TGTGCCAGCAGCGTAGAGGGCGGGGGGTTCTACGAGCAGTACTTC. Translation gives CASSVEGGGFYEQYF.

This clone has a single count. The J gene is TRBJ2-7, the V gene TRBV5-1; a possible D gene is TRBD2 (6 bases). Between the trimmed V and J ends, which lost 4 bases and 5 bases, there was a span of 22 bases. The germline V gene has CDR1 SGHRS and CDR2 YFSETQ. The CDR3 covers 16 residues. The CDR3 region has the DNA TGCGCCAGCAGCCCGATGGGGGGATACAAGGGAGACGAGCAGTACTTC. Residues: CASSPMGGYKGDEQYF.

In its sample, this clone was seen once. V is TRBV14 and J is TRBJ2-1; no clear D. This CDR3 has 17 residues. V shed 0 bases and J shed 3 bases, with 15 bases lying between them. Germline V gene sequence: CDR1 SGHDN, CDR2 FVKESK. The CDR3 here is CASSQELLTRNYNEQFF. The CDR3 DNA sequence: TGTGCCAGCAGCCAAGAGCTACTCACCCGGAACTACAATGAGCAGTTCTTC.

The V call is TRBV19, the J call TRBJ1-1; no reliable D call. Per the germline V gene, CDR1 is LNHDA and CDR2 is SQIVND (reference sequence). V lost 5 bases and J 6 bases, leaving 13 bases between the germline ends. The CDR3 length is 13 residues. CDR3 amino acids: CASSVQQSPEAFF. In nucleotides, the CDR3 is TGTGCCAGTAGTGTACAACAGTCGCCTGAAGCTTTCTTT.

The chain combines TRBV5-6 with TRBJ1-4; 7 bases align to TRBD1. Germline CDR1 reads SGHDT; CDR2 reads YYEEEE. The J segment lost 7 bases and the V segment lost 4 bases, leaving 13 bases of the junction unmatched. CDR3 size: 16 residues. DNA for the CDR3: TGTGCCAGCAGCGGAGGGACAGTGGGACTTCGTGAAAAACTGTTTTTT. Protein sequence: CASSGGTVGLREKLFF.

This chain joins TRBV7-9 and TRBJ2-6; 7 bases align to TRBD1. Germline-derived CDR1 and CDR2 are SEHNR and FQNEAQ (reference sequence). Trimming removed 3 bases from V and 2 bases from J; junction bases left unmatched: 7. The CDR3 covers 17 residues. The CDR3 loop is CASSLDRSLTGANVLTF. In DNA, the CDR3 is TGTGCCAGCAGCTTGGACAGGTCCTTAACTGGGGCCAACGTCCTGACTTTC.

The rearrangement uses TRBV2 and TRBJ2-5, with 7 bases fitting TRBD1. V was clipped by 6 bases and J by 5 bases; unmatched bases: 9. The length of the CDR3 is 14 residues. In germline, CDR1 is SNHLY, CDR2 FYNNEI. This CDR3 is CASRETGARETQYF. CDR3 bases: TGTGCCAGCAGAGAAACAGGGGCGCGGGAGACCCAGTACTTC. The complete variable domain, with remaining parts taken from reference TRBV2 and TRBJ2-5, reads EPEVTQTPSHQVTQMGQEVILRCVPISNHLYFYWYRQILGQKVEFLVSFYNNEISEKSEIFDDQFSVERPDGSNFTLKIRSTKLEDSAMYFCASRETGARETQYFGPGTRLLVL.

This clone was counted a single time. The V and J genes are TRBV5-1 and TRBJ2-7, with 8 bases matching TRBD2. CDR3 length equals 15 residues. Germline-derived CDR1 and CDR2 are SGHRS and YFSETQ. V gave up 0 bases and J gave up 2 bases; unmatched junction bases: 4. CDR3 nucleotides: TGCGCCAGCAGCTTGGAAAGCGGGGGTACCTACGAGCAGTACTTC. This translates into CASSLESGGTYEQYF. Drawing the rest from reference TRBV5-1 and TRBJ2-7, the complete variable domain is KAGVTQTPRYLIKTRGQQVTLSCSPISGHRSVSWYQQTPGQGLQFLFEYFSETQRNKGNFPGRFSGRQFSNSRSEMNVSTLELGDSALYLCASSLESGGTYEQYFGPGTRLTVT.

The chain links TRBV9 to TRBJ2-7; 13 bases line up with TRBD2. V lost 1 base to trimming and J lost 6 bases; unmatched junction nucleotides: 13. There are 18 residues in the CDR3. Germline V lookup: CDR1 SGDLS, CDR2 YYNGEE. CDR3 nucleotides: TGTGCCAGCAGCGTAAGGGGGGGACTAGCGGGGACCCCTGTCGAGCAGTACTTC. Its protein is CASSVRGGLAGTPVEQYF.

J is TRBJ2-3 and V is TRBV10-3; D is ambiguous. Trimming cost V 0 bases and J 0 bases, with 10 bases left between them. The CDR3 contains 16 residues. Germline CDR1 is ENHRY and CDR2 is SYGVKD. The CDR3 sequence: CAISESIGSSTDTQYF. The CDR3, as DNA: TGTGCCATCAGTGAGTCCATAGGATCTAGCACAGATACGCAGTATTTT.

The chain joins TRBV18 to TRBJ2-7; 8 bases fit TRBD2. The junction had 8 bases not matched to a gene; V was cut back by 3 bases and J by 1 base. There are 16 residues in the CDR3. Germline V lookup: CDR1 KGHSH, CDR2 LQKENI. The CDR3 loop is CASSPRAGDFSYEQYF. The CDR3 DNA sequence: TGTGCCAGCTCACCTAGAGCGGGAGACTTTTCCTACGAGCAGTACTTC.

CDR3 DNA sequence: TGCAGTGCTACTGGACTAGCGGAGCAGTATTTT. This encodes CSATGLAEQYF. The chain is built from TRBV20-1 and TRBJ2-3; TRBD2 aligns across 10 bases. V shed 4 bases and J 11 bases; nucleotides not matched to a gene: 3. This CDR3 region has 11 residues. In germline, CDR1 is DFQATT, CDR2 SNEGSKA (reference sequence).

Turning to this clone: This same CDR3 is encoded by further DNA sequences in the sample. This chain links TRBV9 with TRBJ2-1, with 11 positions matching TRBD2. CDR1 and CDR2 from the germline V gene are SGDLS and YYNGEE. CDR3 length: 15 residues. The V gene end was trimmed by 5 bases and the J gene end by 4 bases; junction bases not matched to a gene: 5. CDR3 region: CASSATSGSYNEQFF. The CDR3, as DNA: TGTGCCAGCAGTGCTACTAGCGGGAGTTACAATGAGCAGTTCTTC.